The text below deals with one T cell receptor (beta chain). This specimen belongs to a study of blood T cell repertoires in COVID-19. Study information: The United States, Italy and Spain supplied acute and convalescent COVID-19 samples.

V shed 5 bases and J shed 4 bases, with 8 bases lying between them. The CDR3 consists of 12 residues. Individuals drawn from 24 US areas were roughly 18 to 100 years old. Donors were grouped by their self-reported clinical history. Here immunoSEQ multiplex PCR was the method, and the copy in TCRdb shows in-frame clones only, minus some. This table has about 250,000 clones, over 75% appearing once. The chain has TRBV12-3 or TRBV12-4 and TRBJ1-2, with a tentative D call TRBD1 (5 bases). This sequence was found in a woman aged 45-59 years with acute COVID-19. Sequencing was performed on PBMCs or T cells enriched from blood (not recorded which). The CDR3 is CASSRQSYGYTF. As DNA, the CDR3 is TGTGCCAGCAGTCGACAGTCCTATGGCTACACCTTC.